Below, 27 T cell receptor beta chains from the same sample are listed, as sequenced in a study of blood T cell repertoires in COVID-19. Clones were read by immunoSEQ multiplex PCR, and TCRdb kept only the in-frame ones, dropping some. Of some 100,000 clones in the sample, just over 85% were seen once. Sample: peripheral blood. The receptors originated from a man aged 50 to 59 with COVID-19, enrolled during active disease.

The chain couples TRBV7-8 to TRBJ2-7, with 8 nucleotides matching TRBD1. The junction had 16 bases not matched to a gene; V was cut back by 6 bases and J by 6 bases. The CDR3 loop spans 16 amino acids. CDR1 is SGHVS, CDR2 FQNEAQ, per germline. The CDR3 loop is CASRLQPDRVGREQYF. CDR3 coding DNA: TGTGCCAGCAGGCTCCAACCGGACAGGGTAGGCCGCGAGCAGTACTTC.

V and J are TRBV4-1 and TRBJ1-2, with TRBD1 matching over 9 bases. The junction had 7 bases not matched to a gene; V was cut back by 4 bases and J by 4 bases. Germline CDR1 and CDR2: MGHRA and YSYEKL. This CDR3 contains 15 residues. CDR3 coding DNA: TGCGCCAGCAGCCCACCGGGACAGGGAATCTATGGCTACACCTTC. Amino acids: CASSPPGQGIYGYTF.

This chain uses TRBV5-4 with TRBJ2-7; 9 bases line up with TRBD1. Germline V gene lookup returns CDR1 SGHNT and CDR2 YYREEE (reference sequence). V shed 2 bases and J 2 bases; nucleotides not matched to a gene: 5. The CDR3 sequence is 15 residues long. The CDR3: CASSLGQGSPYEQYF. CDR3 bases: TGTGCCAGCAGCTTAGGACAGGGGAGCCCCTACGAGCAGTACTTC.

V gene TRBV6-5 combines with J gene TRBJ2-1; D call uncertain. The CDR3 extends over 14 amino acids. Trimming cost V 10 bases and J 4 bases, with 17 bases left between them. The germline CDR1 and CDR2 sequences are MNHEY and SVGAGI. The CDR3 DNA reads as TGTGCCACCCTCCCACGCTATCTGTACAATGAGCAGTTCTTC. Translating it yields CATLPRYLYNEQFF.

The rearrangement joins TRBV30 to TRBJ1-4; D is undetermined. Per germline, CDR1 GTSNPN and CDR2 SVGIG (reference sequence). V was pared by 0 bases and J by 10 bases, with 9 bases between. This CDR3 has 12 residues. The CDR3 DNA sequence: TGTGCCTGGAGTGTCGGTGAGGGAAAACTGTTTTTT. Translating it yields CAWSVGEGKLFF.

This clone has a single count. The genes are TRBV4-3 and TRBJ2-1; D might be TRBD1 (5 bases). Trimming took 3 bases from V and 4 from J, leaving 13 bases between them. CDR3 length: 15 amino acids. Per germline, CDR1 LGHNA and CDR2 YSLEER. The chain's CDR3 is CASSQKTTEYNEQFF. DNA for the CDR3: TGCGCCAGCAGCCAGAAAACGACAGAGTACAATGAGCAGTTCTTC.

The CDR3: CASSESRGQGGPFTDSNYGYTF. The CDR3 DNA reads TGCGCCAGCAGTGAGTCCCGAGGACAGGGAGGGCCCTTCACGGATTCTAACTATGGCTACACCTTC. The rearrangement joins TRBV10-1 to TRBJ1-2, with TRBD1 identical over 8 bases. Germline lookup yields CDR1 WNHNN and CDR2 SYGVQD (reference sequence). The CDR3 runs to 22 residues. J was trimmed by 0 bases and V by 0 bases; bases with no gene match: 21.

The gene calls are TRBV7-8 and TRBJ1-6; 7 bases fit TRBD1. CDR1 and CDR2 from the germline V gene are SGHVS and FQNEAQ. V lost 4 bases to trimming and J lost 4 bases; unmatched junction nucleotides: 10. The CDR3 consists of 17 residues. Written as DNA, the CDR3 is TGTGCCAGCAGCTCCACCCGGGGACAGTCTTATAATTCACCCCTCCACTTT. Its protein is CASSSTRGQSYNSPLHF.

CDR3 protein: CASSFRDSRDYSNQPQHF. The CDR3 DNA is TGTGCCAGCAGTTTTCGGGACAGCCGAGATTATAGCAATCAGCCCCAGCATTTT. The chain is built from TRBV28 and TRBJ1-5; TRBD1 matches 7 bases. Trimming removed 3 bases from V and 0 bases from J; junction bases left unmatched: 11. Germline V gene lookup returns CDR1 MDHEN and CDR2 SYDVKM. The CDR3 has 18 residues.

This sequence joins TRBV12-3 or TRBV12-4 and TRBJ1-1; 12 bases are a match to TRBD1. The CDR3 runs to 13 residues. The V gene end was trimmed by 6 bases and the J gene end by 10 bases; junction bases not matched to a gene: 6. As DNA, the CDR3 is TGTGCCAGCAGGGGACAGGGGGCCTCCCGAGCTTTCTTT. Amino acid sequence: CASRGQGASRAFF.

The chain couples TRBV4-1 to TRBJ1-6; D possibly corresponds to TRBD1 (5 bases). CDR1 and CDR2 (germline): MGHRA, YSYEKL. V shed 4 bases and J shed 3 bases, with 13 bases lying between them. This CDR3 contains 16 residues. CDR3: CASSPAPTDYNSPLHF. For the CDR3, the DNA is TGCGCCAGCAGCCCCGCCCCGACAGACTATAATTCACCCCTCCACTTT.

The CDR3 spells CASRQPGQGAYEQYF. CDR3 sequence (DNA): TGTGCCAGCAGACAACCGGGACAGGGGGCTTACGAGCAGTACTTC. This rearrangement joins TRBV6-5 to TRBJ2-7; 12 bases line up with TRBD1. This CDR3 has 15 amino acids. In germline, CDR1 is MNHEY, CDR2 SVGAGI. V was pared by 6 bases and J by 4 bases, with 7 bases of the junction left unmatched.

The genes are TRBV7-8 and TRBJ2-3; 10 bases are a match to TRBD2. There are 19 residues in the CDR3. The junction had 19 bases not matched to a gene; V was cut back by 6 bases and J by 4 bases. From germline, CDR1 is SGHVS and CDR2 FQNEAQ. CDR3 region: CASSSRSLAGALRADTQYF. CDR3 in DNA: TGTGCCAGCAGTTCCAGGTCGCTAGCGGGGGCCCTCCGGGCAGATACGCAGTATTTT.

The gene calls are TRBV29-1 and TRBJ2-1; no firm D call. Germline V CDR1 and CDR2: SQVTM, ANQGSEA. The V end lost 2 bases, the J end lost 0 bases, and 8 bases lay between the germline ends. This CDR3 has 14 residues. Written as DNA, the CDR3 is TGCAGCGTTGAAATCCGGAGCTCCTACAATGAGCAGTTCTTC. This gives the protein CSVEIRSSYNEQFF.

This clone appeared once. The rearrangement joins TRBV5-8 to TRBJ1-2; possible D gene TRBD1, 6 bases. The CDR3 spans 12 residues. In germline, CDR1 is SGHTS, CDR2 YDEGEE. V lost 4 bases, J lost 8 bases, and 12 bases lay in between. In DNA form, the CDR3 reads TGTGCCAGCAGCGAAACAGGGTTCGGCTACACCTTC. Translated: CASSETGFGYTF.

This clone was seen more than once but under ten times. This sequence joins TRBV13 and TRBJ1-6; unclear D gene. The length of the CDR3 is 14 residues. Germline lookup yields CDR1 PRHDT and CDR2 FYEKMQ (reference sequence). Trimming shortened V by 6 bases and J by 3 bases, and 9 bases separated the two germline ends. This CDR3 reads CASSPGLYNSPLHF. The CDR3 DNA sequence: TGTGCCAGCAGTCCAGGACTCTATAATTCACCCCTCCACTTT.

The chain employs TRBV7-2 and TRBJ1-6; no firm D call. Germline lookup yields CDR1 SGHTA and CDR2 FQGNSA. The CDR3 is 14 amino acids. Trimming stripped 5 bases from V and 9 bases from J, with 14 bases between. The CDR3 DNA reads TGTGCCAGCAGCCCCCGGGCGGGTGGTTCACCCCTCCACTTT. This translates into CASSPRAGGSPLHF.

CDR3 amino acids: CASSEWDRVGSPLHF. CDR3 bases: TGTGCCAGCAGTGAATGGGACAGGGTAGGGTCACCCCTCCACTTT. V and J are TRBV25-1 and TRBJ1-6; 9 bases line up with TRBD1. Germline V gene lookup returns CDR1 MGHDK and CDR2 SYGVNS. This CDR3 is 15 amino acids long. V gave up 1 base and J gave up 10 bases; unmatched junction bases: 5.

The V call is TRBV2, the J call TRBJ1-6; tentatively, D is TRBD1 (5 bases). The CDR3 spans 15 residues. CDR1 is SNHLY and CDR2 is FYNNEI in the germline V gene. V lost 7 bases, J lost 0 bases, and 10 bases lay in between. As DNA, the CDR3 is TGTGCCAGCACTCGACAGAGCTCCTATAATTCACCCCTCCACTTT. It codes for CASTRQSSYNSPLHF.

The CDR3 bases are TGTGCCAGCACCCCGCCGGGGACAGTCGACTACGAGCAGTACTTC. Amino acids: CASTPPGTVDYEQYF. This chain uses TRBV7-8 with TRBJ2-7, with 7 bases that match TRBD1. The CDR3 totals 15 residues. Germline CDR1 reads SGHVS; CDR2 reads FQNEAQ. V trimming: 7 bases; J trimming: 3 bases; junction bases outside the gene matches: 12.

In regard to this clone: The junction departs from the called germline gene at one end, perhaps through a read error. Additional DNA sequences in this sample encode the identical CDR3. This chain uses TRBV2 with TRBJ1-2; D is uncertain. Germline values: CDR1 SNHLY, CDR2 FYNNEI. The CDR3 is 14 residues long. The CDR3 here is CASSVSSLNYGYTF. The CDR3, as DNA: TGTGCTAGCAGTGTATCCTCTCTTAACTATGGCTACACCTTC.

V usage is TRBV19 and J usage is TRBJ2-7, with D possibly matching TRBD1 (5 bases). This CDR3 comprises 15 residues. V lost 3 bases and J lost 2, with 14 bases in between. Per the germline V gene, CDR1 is LNHDA and CDR2 is SQIVND (reference sequence). In DNA, the CDR3 is TGTGCCAGTAGTATCGACAGTAGATCTACCTACGAGCAGTACTTC. It codes for CASSIDSRSTYEQYF.

This clone came up a few times. The V gene is TRBV5-8, the J gene TRBJ1-2; 9 positions agree with TRBD1. Germline V gene lookup returns CDR1 SGHTS and CDR2 YDEGEE. The CDR3 is made up of 15 amino acids. The V and J ends lost 5 bases and 2 bases, in that order; junction bases with no gene match: 7. The CDR3 reads CASRGRGTGNYGYTF. CDR3 DNA: TGTGCCAGCAGGGGAAGGGGGACAGGGAACTATGGCTACACCTTC.

The CDR3 here is CASSLARGTLHF. In DNA form, the CDR3 reads TGTGCCAGCAGCTTAGCGCGGGGCACCCTCCACTTT. The chain uses TRBV7-9 and TRBJ1-6; D perhaps matches TRBD1 (5 bases). This CDR3 has 12 amino acids. Looked up from germline, CDR1 is SEHNR and CDR2 is FQNEAQ (reference sequence). Trimming removed 0 bases at V and 14 bases at J, with 8 bases between.

The CDR3 sequence: CSVGQANYGYTF. In nucleotides, the CDR3 is TGCAGCGTTGGACAGGCTAACTATGGCTACACCTTC. This chain links TRBV29-1 with TRBJ1-2; TRBD1 might be the D (6 bases). Trimming cost V 4 bases and J 0 bases, with 6 bases left between them. Germline CDR1 is SQVTM and CDR2 is ANQGSEA. The length of the CDR3 is 12 residues.

This clone showed up just a few times. The CDR3 DNA reads as TGTGCCAGCAGCGGCGGGGTCTTAATCTCTGGAAACACCATATATTTT. Its protein product is CASSGGVLISGNTIYF. V is TRBV11-1 and J is TRBJ1-3, with unresolved D. V lost 5 bases and J 0 bases, leaving 14 bases between the germline ends. Germline V gives CDR1 SGHAT, CDR2 FQDESV (reference sequence). The CDR3 has 16 residues.

The chain combines TRBV27 with TRBJ2-7; D ambiguous. Germline V CDR1 and CDR2: MNHEY, SMNVEV (reference sequence). Trimming shortened V by 5 bases and J by 1 base, and 18 bases separated the two germline ends. The CDR3 has 16 residues. The chain's CDR3 is CASSASSSVGSYEQYF. In DNA form, the CDR3 reads TGTGCCAGCAGTGCGAGTAGCTCGGTGGGTTCCTACGAGCAGTACTTC.